This T cell receptor (beta chain) is drawn from a study of blood T cell repertoires in COVID-19. In the study overall: Researchers got acute and convalescent COVID-19 samples from the United States, Italy and Spain. The cDNA or gDNA used as material had been derived from T cells, B-cell-depleted T cells, or PBMCs.

From germline, CDR1 is ENHRY and CDR2 SYGVKD. J gave up 5 bases and V 4 bases, and 13 bases lay outside the gene matches. The CDR3 runs to 16 residues. In the original analysis: Using reference gene primer amplification, nucleated cell counts were estimated. Data came from immunoSEQ multiplex PCR; TCRdb stores just in-frame clones and leaves some out. V, J and clone size are taken as reported in that table, and D and trimming were inferred from the DNA itself. The top ten hold roughly an eighth of the sample, which has 92,000 or so clones, 55% to 75% seen once. The sample comprised peripheral blood. The chain is built from TRBV10-3 and TRBJ1-1; 7 bases agree with TRBD1. The sequence was obtained from a woman of 80 years or more with acute or convalescent COVID-19. CDR3 loop: CAISGMSGGELTEAFF. The CDR3 bases are TGTGCCATCAGTGGAATGTCAGGGGGAGAACTGACTGAAGCTTTCTTT.